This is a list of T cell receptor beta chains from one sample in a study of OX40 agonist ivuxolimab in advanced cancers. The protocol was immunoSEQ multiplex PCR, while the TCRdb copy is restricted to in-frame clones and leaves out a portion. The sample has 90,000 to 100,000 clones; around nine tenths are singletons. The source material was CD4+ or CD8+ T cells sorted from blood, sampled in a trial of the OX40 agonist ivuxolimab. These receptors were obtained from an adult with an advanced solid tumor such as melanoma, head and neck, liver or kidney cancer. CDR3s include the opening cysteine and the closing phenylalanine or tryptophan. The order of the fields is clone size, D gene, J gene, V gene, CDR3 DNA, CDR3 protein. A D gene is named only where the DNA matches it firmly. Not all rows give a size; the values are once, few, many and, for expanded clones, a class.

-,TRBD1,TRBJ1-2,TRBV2,TGTGCCAGCCGGGACAGCGCAATCTATGGCTACACCTTC,CASRDSAIYGYTF
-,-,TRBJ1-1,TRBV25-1,TGTGCCAGCAGTGACCGTCCCGGGACACTGAACACTGAAGCTTTCTTT,CASSDRPGTLNTEAFF
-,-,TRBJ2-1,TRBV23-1,TGCGCCAGCAGAGCGACAGGAAAAGGCTCCTACAATGAGCAGTTCTTC,CASRATGKGSYNEQFF
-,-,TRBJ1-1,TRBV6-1,TGTGCCAGCCGGTTTTCGGGGAACACTGAAGCTTTCTTT,CASRFSGNTEAFF
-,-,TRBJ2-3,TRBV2,TGTGCCAGCAGCGGGGAAGGGCTAGTGGGAGCAGGAAACACAGATACGCAGTATTTT,CASSGEGLVGAGNTDTQYF
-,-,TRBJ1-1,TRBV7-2,TGTGCCAGGCCGAGGGGCAGCCTGAACACTGAAGCTTTCTTT,CARPRGSLNTEAFF
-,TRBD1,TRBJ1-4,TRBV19,TGTGCCAGTAGTATAGGACCAGGGGGGAATGAAAAACTGTTTTTT,CASSIGPGGNEKLFF
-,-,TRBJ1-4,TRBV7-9,TGTGCCAGCAGCTTATTGGGTGCTAATGAAAAACTGTTTTTT,CASSLLGANEKLFF
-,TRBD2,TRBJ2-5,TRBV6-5,TGTGCCTCCCGGGGGGGTTACGAGACCCAGTACTTC,CASRGGYETQYF
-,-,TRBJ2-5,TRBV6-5,TGTGCCACCACCGTTGGGGCGGGAGAGACCCAGTACTTC,CATTVGAGETQYF
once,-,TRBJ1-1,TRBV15,TGTGCCACCAGGTTACAGGGATTCGTAACTGAAGCTTTCTTT,CATRLQGFVTEAFF
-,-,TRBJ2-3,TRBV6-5,TGTGCCAGCAGTTACCAGTGGGGGAATCAGGATACGCAGTATTTT,CASSYQWGNQDTQYF
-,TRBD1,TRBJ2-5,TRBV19,TGTGCCAGTAGTAACAGGGGAAGGGGCTCCCTACAAGAGACCCAGTACTTC,CASSNRGRGSLQETQYF
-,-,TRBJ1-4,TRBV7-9,TGTGCCAGCAGCCATGGACGCACGGAGGATGAAAAACTGTTTTTT,CASSHGRTEDEKLFF
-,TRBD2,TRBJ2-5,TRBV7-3,TGTGCCAGCAGCTTTACCGGGACTACACAAGAGACCCAGTACTTC,CASSFTGTTQETQYF
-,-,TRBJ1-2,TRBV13,TGTGCCAGCAGCTTAAACAGAGCTAACTATGGCTACACCTTC,CASSLNRANYGYTF
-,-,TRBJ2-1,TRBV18,TGTGCCAGCTCAACCGGACAGTACAGGGAGCAGTTCTTC,CASSTGQYREQFF
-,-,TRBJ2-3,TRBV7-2,TGTGCCAGCAGCCCTACACTAGGCCACACAGATACGCAGTATTTT,CASSPTLGHTDTQYF
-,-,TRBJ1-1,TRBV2,TGTGCCAGCAGAGGTGGAGGGGCGAGGGAAGCTTTCTTT,CASRGGGAREAFF
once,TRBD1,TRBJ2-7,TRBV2,TGTGCCAGCAGTGGGGGACAGGGTACCTACGAGCAGTACTTC,CASSGGQGTYEQYF
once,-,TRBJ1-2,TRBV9,TGTGCCAGCAGCGTCGGAGGGATCGATGGCTACACCTTC,CASSVGGIDGYTF
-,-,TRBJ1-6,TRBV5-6,TGTGCCAGCAGCTTGAGATCGGGCAGGGCCGCTTCACCCCTCCACTTT,CASSLRSGRAASPLHF
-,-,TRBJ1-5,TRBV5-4,TGTGCCAGCAGCTTGGGAGCAGGGGAGGGGATCTCTCAGCCCCAGCATTTT,CASSLGAGEGISQPQHF
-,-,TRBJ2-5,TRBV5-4,TGTGCCAGCAGCTTGATCCAGCTCCAAGAGACCCAGTACTTC,CASSLIQLQETQYF
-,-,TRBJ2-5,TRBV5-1,TGCGCCAGCAGCTTGGAACCCCCCGGGGCTCCCTCCCAAGAGACCCAGTACTTC,CASSLEPPGAPSQETQYF